The text below deals with one TCR beta chain. Its antigen is currently not known. Within one base of it there is no much larger clone, and no base qualities were kept. V is shortened by 3 bases, J by 6 bases, and the region joining them spans 11 bases. Inclusive of the bounding cysteine and phenylalanine, the CDR3 is 14 residues long. Only the CDR3 region is kept as DNA, spanning 42 bases read in frame from base 1. CDR1 and CDR2 are drawn from the germline V gene: SGHVS, FNYEAQ. Sequencing instrument: Illumina HiSeq 1500. TCRdb ran its own pipeline on the public reads, namely fastp trimming at Q25 and MiXCR clone calling, and kept in-frame beta chains. Each entry is one CDR3 protein sequence, shown with its most common DNA and genes. Across this sample there are approximately 160,000 distinct CDR3 sequences, with roughly a sixth seen only once. Together, the top ten hold about 17% of the sample. The sample comes from a study of T cell repertoires in cytomegalovirus infection (dated by TCRdb to between 2017 and 2020). Some background on the complete study: Donor HLA type was relevant to the analysis, because carriage of CMV infection together with the matching HLA type was indicated by public TCR beta signatures. Beyond this particular receptor, the publication reports: In both this cohort and an independent cohort of several hundred donors, the cumulative frequency of public TCR beta family members distinguished carriers of CMV infection plus the relevant HLA type. In the ex vivo response, HLA-C-restricted CMV-specific TCR beta clonotypes were dominant, and in two of eight donors the single most frequent clonotype came from this HLA-C-restricted group.

Rearrangement joined TRBV7-6 to TRBJ1-4; the D segment could be TRBD1, given 5 matching bases. Input material: CD8+ T cells from PBMCs. This TCR came from a human donor in good health (CMV status not recorded). Some clones in this sample may be carry-over from other donors' samples. The base sequence is TGTGCCAGCAGCTTCCGGGACGGATATGAAAAACTGTTTTTT. It specifies CASSFRDGYEKLFF.